This entry concerns a single T cell receptor beta chain. One end of the junction fails to match germline, which may point to a read error. Here immunoSEQ multiplex PCR was the method, and the copy in TCRdb shows in-frame clones only, minus some. This table has about 140,000 clones, under 80% appearing once. The data were taken from a study of blood T cell repertoires in COVID-19. Looked up from germline, CDR1 is KGHSH and CDR2 is LQKENI. The CDR3 sequence is 12 residues long. The specimen sequenced was peripheral blood. The rearrangement joins TRBV18 to TRBJ2-5, with unresolved D. This clonotype was sampled from a man aged 55 to 69 with acute or convalescent COVID-19. CDR3 region: CASSLRREAQYF. The CDR3 DNA follows: TGTGCCAGCTCGCTTAGAAGAGAGGCCCAGTACTTC.